The 5 T cell receptor beta chains below come from one sample, sequenced in a study of CD8 T cells in ankylosing spondylitis. MiXCR was run by TCRdb on the 5' RACE reads, yielding one entry per CDR3 protein. The top ten hold roughly 4% of the sample, which has approximately 130,000 distinct CDR3 sequences, over 9.5% seen once. Sequencing was carried out using blood, either unsorted or a sorted T cell fraction (not recorded which). Receptor source: a female donor with ankylosing spondylitis or in good health (not recorded which).

This clonotype was recorded at least ten times. The chain combines TRBV20-1 with TRBJ2-3, with 7 positions matching TRBD1. CDR1 and CDR2 from the germline V gene are DFQATT and SNEGSKA (reference sequence). The junction had 24 bases not matched to a gene; V was cut back by 4 bases and J by 11 bases. The CDR3 contains 17 residues. CDR3 in DNA: TGCAGTGCTAAGACAGGGTTCGGAGGCGGCTTCGAAGGGGAGCAGTATTTT. Protein sequence: CSAKTGFGGGFEGEQYF.

This clonotype was counted many times. The V and J genes are TRBV12-3 or TRBV12-4 and TRBJ1-2, with D perhaps matching TRBD1 (5 bases). The CDR3 extends over 14 amino acids. The V end lost 5 bases, the J end lost 13 bases, and 23 bases lay between the germline ends. Here the CDR3 reads CASSGGPFNLARTF. CDR3 sequence (DNA): TGTGCCAGCAGTGGGGGACCATTTAATCTGGCTCGCACCTTC.

This clonotype was counted ten times or more. The genes are TRBV10-3 and TRBJ1-1; D gene uncertain. This CDR3 contains 11 residues. With 6 bases removed from V and 3 bases from J, the gap between germline ends came to 5 bases. The germline V gene has CDR1 ENHRY and CDR2 SYGVKD. The CDR3 spells CAIRRDTEAFF. DNA for the CDR3: TGTGCCATCAGACGGGACACTGAAGCTTTCTTT.

This clonotype has just one count. This clone may be a read error of a much larger clone one base away. DNA of the CDR3: TGCAGTGCCGGCCGGGTCGGAGTCGGGAGGGCCGGGAATACGCAGTATTTT. Protein product: CSAGRVGVGRAGNTQYF. The chain links TRBV20-1 to TRBJ2-3, with 8 bases fitting TRBD2. Germline CDR1 is DFQATT and CDR2 is SNEGSKA (reference sequence). V was clipped by 6 bases and J by 7 bases; unmatched bases: 21. The CDR3 runs 17 residues.

This clonotype has ten or more counts. The chain uses TRBV18 and TRBJ2-7; TRBD1 is a possible D gene (6 bases). V was shortened by 6 bases and J by 2 bases, with 14 bases between the two germline ends. Germline CDR1 reads KGHSH; CDR2 reads LQKENI. This CDR3 region has 14 residues. CDR3 nucleotides: TGTGCCAGCTCCCCCGGACAGACAGCCTACGAGCAGTACTTC. It yields the protein CASSPGQTAYEQYF.